The next 26 T cell receptor beta chains were all read from a single sample in a study of T cell changes during pregnancy in multiple sclerosis. Assay: immunoSEQ multiplex PCR; the TCRdb copy retains only in-frame clones and omits some. This sample yields about 92,000 clones, of which more than 90% are seen a single time; approximately 1.4% belongs to the top ten. The source was peripheral blood, collected in the first trimester of pregnancy. The origin of the receptors is a female donor with multiple sclerosis, enrolled in a pregnancy study.

V gene TRBV7-8 combines with J gene TRBJ2-7; the match to TRBD1 covers 8 bases. Germline-derived CDR1 and CDR2 are SGHVS and FQNEAQ. This CDR3 has 15 residues. Losses at the gene ends were 2 bases for V and 5 bases for J; bases not matched to a gene: 8. CDR3: CASSLQGAITHEQYF. Here the CDR3 DNA reads TGTGCCAGCAGCTTACAGGGGGCGATTACCCACGAGCAGTACTTC.

V is TRBV12-5 and J is TRBJ2-1; TRBD1 is a possible D gene (6 bases). The CDR3 is made up of 13 amino acids. Per germline, CDR1 LGHNT and CDR2 FRNRAP. The V and J ends lost 1 base and 10 bases respectively, with 11 bases between them. CDR3 DNA: TGTGCTAGTGGTTTGGAAAATACAGGGGAGCAGTTCTTC. Its protein is CASGLENTGEQFF. Variable domain in full (rest from reference TRBV12-5 and TRBJ2-1): DARVTQTPRHKVTEMGQEVTMRCQPILGHNTVFWYRQTMMQGLELLAYFRNRAPLDDSGMPKDRFSAEMPDATLATLKIQPSEPRDSAVYFCASGLENTGEQFFGPGTRLTVL.

The sample holds one count of this clone. V and J are TRBV7-2 and TRBJ2-7; D is ambiguous. This CDR3 spans 13 amino acids. Germline V gene lookup returns CDR1 SGHTA and CDR2 FQGNSA. V dropped 5 bases and J dropped 9 bases, with 17 bases sitting between them. CDR3 sequence (DNA): TGTGCCAGCAGCGACAAAAAAGCTACGAGGCAGTACTTC. Translating gives CASSDKKATRQYF.

The V gene is TRBV4-1, the J gene TRBJ2-4, with 7 bases that match TRBD1. Germline-derived CDR1 and CDR2 are MGHRA and YSYEKL. The V and J ends lost 4 bases and 6 bases, in that order; junction bases with no gene match: 9. This CDR3 has 15 amino acids. The CDR3 region is CASSPPGRGRNIQYF. The CDR3 coding sequence is TGCGCCAGCAGCCCCCCCGGCAGGGGGAGAAACATTCAGTACTTC.

A few counts support this clone. CDR3 residues: CASSPPNPRRGGYTF. The CDR3 bases are TGTGCCAGCTCACCACCGAATCCGCGGAGGGGTGGCTACACCTTC. The genes are TRBV18 and TRBJ1-2, with D perhaps TRBD1 (5 bases). Germline lookup yields CDR1 KGHSH and CDR2 LQKENI. Deletions cut 0 bases from V and 7 bases from J, with 15 bases between. CDR3 length equals 15 residues.

This sequence joins TRBV28 and TRBJ1-5, with D tentatively TRBD1 (5 bases). This CDR3 contains 13 residues. The V end lost 7 bases, the J end lost 6 bases, and 13 bases lay between the germline ends. The V gene's germline CDR1 is MDHEN and CDR2 SYDVKM. This CDR3 reads CASTPGWGQPQHF. The CDR3 nucleotides read TGTGCCAGCACCCCAGGGTGGGGTCAGCCCCAGCATTTT.

V usage is TRBV27 and J usage is TRBJ1-5; no clear D. This CDR3 spans 13 amino acids. The germline gives CDR1 MNHEY, CDR2 SMNVEV (reference sequence). V lost 5 bases and J lost 3, with 8 bases in between. CDR3 coding DNA: TGTGCCAGCAGTCACAAGAACAATCAGCCCCAGCATTTT. Protein sequence: CASSHKNNQPQHF.

CDR3 region: CASSLRPDTSYEQYF. CDR3 nucleotides: TGTGCCAGCAGCCTCCGACCTGACACCAGCTACGAGCAGTACTTC. The chain combines TRBV28 with TRBJ2-7; D is undetermined. The V and J ends lost 6 bases and 3 bases respectively, with 18 bases between them. The V gene's germline CDR1 is MDHEN and CDR2 SYDVKM. The CDR3 loop spans 15 amino acids.

J is TRBJ1-1 and V is TRBV30, with D perhaps TRBD1 (6 bases). The germline CDR1 and CDR2 sequences are GTSNPN and SVGIG (reference sequence). V was pared by 3 bases and J by 7 bases, with 15 bases between. The length of the CDR3 is 13 residues. The CDR3 coding sequence is TGTGCCTGGAGATACGGGGGGGGCCGTGAAGCTTTCTTT. Translation gives CAWRYGGGREAFF.

The chain couples TRBV28 to TRBJ1-1; D not resolved. Per germline, CDR1 MDHEN and CDR2 SYDVKM. V shed 7 bases and J shed 6 bases, with 18 bases lying between them. The CDR3 is 14 amino acids. The CDR3 sequence is CASTGYMESAEAFF. CDR3 in DNA: TGTGCCAGCACGGGGTATATGGAGTCGGCTGAAGCTTTCTTT.

The V call is TRBV6-5, the J call TRBJ2-7, with 10 bases aligning to TRBD1. Trimming took 6 bases from V and 1 from J; bases not matched to a gene: 6. The CDR3 runs to 15 residues. The V gene's germline CDR1 is MNHEY and CDR2 SVGAGI. The CDR3 DNA reads TGTGCCAGCAGACCTGACAGGGGGCAATCCTACGAGCAGTACTTC. Translated: CASRPDRGQSYEQYF.

This clone occurred once. The CDR3 DNA reads TGTGCCACCAGCAGTACGGGACAGCCGTGGTGGCCCCAGCATTTT. Protein sequence: CATSSTGQPWWPQHF. V and J are TRBV15 and TRBJ1-5, with 7 positions matching TRBD1. CDR1 is LNHNV and CDR2 is YYDKDF in the germline V gene (reference sequence). The CDR3 contains 15 residues. J lost 9 bases, V lost 3 bases, and 11 bases had no gene match. Full variable domain (outside the CDR3, taken from reference TRBV15 and TRBJ1-5): DAMVIQNPRYQVTQFGKPVTLSCSQTLNHNVMYWYQQKSSQAPKLLFHYYDKDFNNEADTPDNFQSRRPNTSFCFLDIRSPGLGDTAMYLCATSSTGQPWWPQHFGDGTRLSIL.

The count of this clone is one. The chain joins TRBV6-1 to TRBJ2-7; 7 bases fit TRBD1. J lost 2 bases, V lost 6 bases, and 10 bases had no gene match. Germline V CDR1 and CDR2: MNHNS, SASEGT. The CDR3 consists of 15 residues. CDR3 sequence reads: CASRADRDGAYEQYF. CDR3 DNA: TGTGCCAGCAGGGCCGACAGGGATGGAGCCTACGAGCAGTACTTC.

This chain connects TRBV7-2 to TRBJ2-3, with TRBD2 matching over 13 bases. The V gene's germline CDR1 is SGHTA and CDR2 FQGNSA. The CDR3 runs 18 residues. Trimming at V came to 3 bases and at J to 3 bases, leaving 9 bases not matched to a gene. This CDR3 is CASSFRGLAGPETDTQYF. CDR3 coding DNA: TGTGCCAGCAGCTTTAGGGGACTAGCGGGACCGGAGACAGATACGCAGTATTTT.

The V and J genes are TRBV10-3 and TRBJ1-3, with D unresolved. Trimming cost V 7 bases and J 0 bases, with 4 bases left between them. Germline V lookup: CDR1 ENHRY, CDR2 SYGVKD. This CDR3 spans 12 amino acids. The DNA for the CDR3 is TGTGCCATCATCGGCTCTGGAAACACCATATATTTT. Protein product: CAIIGSGNTIYF.

The chain employs TRBV15 and TRBJ1-2; D perhaps matches TRBD1 (5 bases). This CDR3 has 12 residues. V was pared by 5 bases and J by 8 bases, with 12 bases between. Germline loops: CDR1 LNHNV, CDR2 YYDKDF (reference sequence). The CDR3 sequence is CATSPDRTGYTF. DNA for the CDR3: TGTGCCACCAGCCCAGACAGAACCGGCTACACCTTC.

The chain links TRBV15 to TRBJ2-1; TRBD1 is a possible D gene (5 bases). Germline values: CDR1 LNHNV, CDR2 YYDKDF (reference sequence). V dropped 4 bases and J dropped 5 bases, with 15 bases sitting between them. The CDR3 sequence is 15 residues long. CDR3 loop: CATSIRQGADNEQFF. The CDR3 DNA reads TGTGCCACCAGCATTCGGCAAGGGGCGGACAATGAGCAGTTCTTC. The complete variable domain, with remaining parts taken from reference TRBV15 and TRBJ2-1, reads DAMVIQNPRYQVTQFGKPVTLSCSQTLNHNVMYWYQQKSSQAPKLLFHYYDKDFNNEADTPDNFQSRRPNTSFCFLDIRSPGLGDTAMYLCATSIRQGADNEQFFGPGTRLTVL.

The chain couples TRBV7-2 to TRBJ1-2; possibly TRBD1 for D (6 bases). The germline V and J ends were trimmed by 4 bases and 0 bases, with 12 bases remaining between them. CDR1 is SGHTA, CDR2 FQGNSA, per germline. There are 15 residues in the CDR3. The CDR3 protein is CASSSGWTANYGYTF. For the CDR3, the DNA is TGTGCCAGCAGCTCCGGCTGGACAGCTAACTATGGCTACACCTTC. The full variable domain, its missing parts supplied by reference TRBV7-2 and TRBJ1-2, is GAGVSQSPSNKVTEKGKDVELRCDPISGHTALYWYRQSLGQGLEFLIYFQGNSAPDKSGLPSDRFSAERTGGSVSTLTIQRTQQEDSAVYLCASSSGWTANYGYTFGSGTRLTVV.

The V and J genes are TRBV6-1 and TRBJ1-5; 7 nucleotides align to TRBD1. Germline-derived CDR1 and CDR2 are MNHNS and SASEGT. This CDR3 contains 13 residues. The J segment lost 3 bases and the V segment lost 8 bases, leaving 4 bases of the junction unmatched. The CDR3 loop reads CASRTGVNQPQHF. The CDR3 DNA is TGTGCCAGCCGGACAGGAGTCAATCAGCCCCAGCATTTT.

This clone has only a few counts. The chain carries TRBV4-1 and TRBJ1-5, with a weak D call TRBD1 (6 bases). CDR3 length: 15 amino acids. Germline values: CDR1 MGHRA, CDR2 YSYEKL. Deletions cut 4 bases from V and 6 bases from J, with 16 bases between. This CDR3 is CASSRSRDISQPQHF. CDR3 in DNA: TGCGCCAGCAGCCGCAGCAGGGACATATCTCAGCCCCAGCATTTT.

The rearrangement joins TRBV27 to TRBJ2-4; D is perhaps TRBD1 (6 bases). Deletions cut 3 bases from V and 1 base from J, with 13 bases between. Germline CDR1 is MNHEY and CDR2 is SMNVEV (reference sequence). The length of the CDR3 is 16 residues. The CDR3 DNA reads as TGTGCCAGCAGTTTCGACAGGTTGATCGCCAAAAACATTCAGTACTTC. It is translated as CASSFDRLIAKNIQYF.

The chain joins TRBV16 to TRBJ2-1; TRBD1 agrees at 9 bases. Trimming cost V 2 bases and J 1 base; bases outside gene matches: 6. The CDR3 length is 17 residues. CDR1 and CDR2 (germline): KGHSY, FQNENV. The CDR3 sequence: CASSQVQGAGSYNEQFF. The CDR3, as DNA: TGTGCCAGCAGCCAAGTACAGGGGGCAGGGTCCTACAATGAGCAGTTCTTC.

V is TRBV30 and J is TRBJ2-5, with 9 bases identical to TRBD1. The CDR3 covers 15 residues. Germline trimming cut 2 bases from V and 2 bases from J; bases unmatched to any gene: 6. Germline CDR1 GTSNPN, CDR2 SVGIG (reference sequence). CDR3 in DNA: TGTGCCTGGAGTCCCGGACAGGGGTGGCAAGAGACCCAGTACTTC. Protein product: CAWSPGQGWQETQYF.

The rearrangement uses TRBV6-6 and TRBJ2-7, with 10 bases fitting TRBD1. Trimming took 6 bases from V and 4 from J; bases not matched to a gene: 6. Germline V lookup: CDR1 MNHNY, CDR2 SVGAGI (reference sequence). This CDR3 spans 14 amino acids. CDR3 sequence (DNA): TGTGCCAGCAGGTCTGACAGGGGGCCGTACGAGCAGTACTTC. It translates to CASRSDRGPYEQYF.

The rearrangement joins TRBV4-3 to TRBJ2-1; TRBD2 agrees at 8 bases. V shed 3 bases, J shed 2 bases, and the junction held 3 bases outside the gene matches. The CDR3 runs to 15 residues. Germline V CDR1 and CDR2: LGHNA, YSLEER. CDR3: CASSQLAGAYNEQFF. In nucleotides, the CDR3 is TGCGCCAGCAGCCAGCTAGCGGGCGCCTACAATGAGCAGTTCTTC.

J is TRBJ2-1 and V is TRBV7-8; 13 bases agree with TRBD2. V gave up 5 bases and J gave up 9 bases; unmatched junction bases: 13. Germline V lookup: CDR1 SGHVS, CDR2 FQNEAQ. The CDR3 has 17 amino acids. CDR3 amino acids: CASSPELAGGSGSEQFF. In DNA, the CDR3 is TGTGCCAGCAGCCCAGAACTAGCGGGAGGGAGCGGTAGTGAGCAGTTCTTC.